This entry concerns a single T cell receptor (beta chain). Its antigen is as yet unknown. The sample comes from a study of long-term antiretroviral therapy in people with HIV. Overall study findings and caveats: Post-ART diversity increased but stayed below transplant donor controls. Those clones which expanded before ART made up the dominant part of the repertoire at all time points.

A minimum of one pre-ART and two post-ART PBMC samples existed for each donor. Each sample contained about 1-10 million cryopreserved PBMC, thawed before DNA extraction. The germline V and J ends were trimmed by 10 bases and 0 bases, with 19 bases remaining between them. CDR1 and CDR2 from the germline V gene are LNHDA and SQIVND (reference sequence). The CDR3 runs 16 residues. Runs used v3.0 of the immunoSEQ assay and were done at survey level. Produced via immunoSEQ multiplex PCR; TCRdb's table is partial and in-frame only. The profile shows about 20,000 clones, roughly nine tenths of them singletons.

Source: unsorted PBMCs, taken approximately 4.2 years before starting antiretroviral therapy. This receptor was identified in a woman aged 25 to 45 with HIV. The V call is TRBV19, the J call TRBJ2-1, with D unresolved. For the CDR3, the DNA is TGTGCCACCCGCTCCTCCGCCACGGGCTCCTACAATGAGCAGTTCTTC. Its translation: CATRSSATGSYNEQFF.